This T cell receptor (beta chain) stems from a study of cytomegalovirus exposure and HLA in healthy donors. Study-level results: Rare TCR sequences predominated, though certain public TCRs were found in many donors. Researchers counted roughly 150 TCR beta chains as cytomegalovirus-associated.

Method: immunoSEQ multiplex PCR; TCRdb's copy keeps in-frame clones and lacks some. This sample yields roughly 52,000 clones, of which just over 85% are seen a single time; over 6.5% belongs to the top ten. Per germline, CDR1 SGHRS and CDR2 YFSETQ. CDR3 length: 17 amino acids. The trim removed 4 bases at V and 4 bases at J, leaving 9 bases unmatched. As concerns this clone: Its antigen is currently unknown.

Sequencing was done on a sample of PBMCs. The sequence came from a woman under 40 in good health and CMV-seronegative. The chain employs TRBV5-1 and TRBJ2-5; 14 nucleotides match TRBD2. In DNA form, the CDR3 reads TGCGCCAGCAGCCTGGGACTAGCGGGAGCCACGGGAGAGACCCAGTACTTC. Protein product: CASSLGLAGATGETQYF. The variable domain in full, completed from reference TRBV5-1 and TRBJ2-5, reads KAGVTQTPRYLIKTRGQQVTLSCSPISGHRSVSWYQQTPGQGLQFLFEYFSETQRNKGNFPGRFSGRQFSNSRSEMNVSTLELGDSALYLCASSLGLAGATGETQYFGPGTRLLVL.